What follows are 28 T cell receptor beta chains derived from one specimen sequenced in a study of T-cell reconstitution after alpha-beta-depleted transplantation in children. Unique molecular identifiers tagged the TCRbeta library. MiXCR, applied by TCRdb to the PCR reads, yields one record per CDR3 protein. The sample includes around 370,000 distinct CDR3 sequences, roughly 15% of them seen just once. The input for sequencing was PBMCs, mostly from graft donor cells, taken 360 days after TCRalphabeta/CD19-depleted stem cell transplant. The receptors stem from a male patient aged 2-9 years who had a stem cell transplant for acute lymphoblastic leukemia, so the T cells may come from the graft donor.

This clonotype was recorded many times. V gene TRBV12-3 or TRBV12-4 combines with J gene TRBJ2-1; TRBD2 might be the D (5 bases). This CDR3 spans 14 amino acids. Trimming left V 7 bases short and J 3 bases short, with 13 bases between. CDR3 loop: CASNPTGDYNEQFF. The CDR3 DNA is TGTGCCAGCAATCCCACCGGGGACTACAATGAGCAGTTCTTC.

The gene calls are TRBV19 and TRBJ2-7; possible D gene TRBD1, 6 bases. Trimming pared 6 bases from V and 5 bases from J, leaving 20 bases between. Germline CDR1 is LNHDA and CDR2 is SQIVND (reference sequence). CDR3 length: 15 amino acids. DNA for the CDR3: TGTGCCAGTAGCCCGACAGGCCTCATGATCCACGAGCAGTACTTC. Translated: CASSPTGLMIHEQYF.

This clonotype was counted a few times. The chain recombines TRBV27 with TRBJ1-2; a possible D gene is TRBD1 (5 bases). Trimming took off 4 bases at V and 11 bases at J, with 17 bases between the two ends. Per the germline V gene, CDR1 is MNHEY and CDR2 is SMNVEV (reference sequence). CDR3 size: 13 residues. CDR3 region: CASSSSLARGYTF. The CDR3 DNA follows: TGTGCCAGCAGTTCCAGTCTAGCTCGGGGGTACACCTTC.

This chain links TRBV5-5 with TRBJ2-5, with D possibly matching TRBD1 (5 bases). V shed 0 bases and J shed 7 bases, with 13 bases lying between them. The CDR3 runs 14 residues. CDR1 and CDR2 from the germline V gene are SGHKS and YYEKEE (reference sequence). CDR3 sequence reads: CASSLEGVEGTQYF. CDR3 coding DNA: TGTGCCAGCAGCTTGGAAGGGGTTGAAGGGACCCAGTACTTC.

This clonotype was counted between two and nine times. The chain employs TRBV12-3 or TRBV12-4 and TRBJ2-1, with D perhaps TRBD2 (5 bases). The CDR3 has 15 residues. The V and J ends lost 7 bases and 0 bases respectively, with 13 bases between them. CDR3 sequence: CASMGIGSSYNEQFF. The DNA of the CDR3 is TGTGCCAGCATGGGCATTGGGAGCTCCTACAATGAGCAGTTCTTC.

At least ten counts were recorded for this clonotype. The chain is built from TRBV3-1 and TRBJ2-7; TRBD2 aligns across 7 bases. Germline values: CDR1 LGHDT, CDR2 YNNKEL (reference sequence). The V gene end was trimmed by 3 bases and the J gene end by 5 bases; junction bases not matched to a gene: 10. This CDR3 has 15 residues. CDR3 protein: CASSHHRDYVNEQYF. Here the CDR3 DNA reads TGTGCCAGCAGCCACCACCGGGACTACGTCAACGAGCAGTACTTC.

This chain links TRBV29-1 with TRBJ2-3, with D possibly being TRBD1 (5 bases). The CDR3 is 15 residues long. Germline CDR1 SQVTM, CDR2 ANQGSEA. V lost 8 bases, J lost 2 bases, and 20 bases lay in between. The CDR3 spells CSPNRSRFITDTQYF. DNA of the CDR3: TGCAGCCCGAACAGGAGCCGTTTCATCACAGATACGCAGTATTTT.

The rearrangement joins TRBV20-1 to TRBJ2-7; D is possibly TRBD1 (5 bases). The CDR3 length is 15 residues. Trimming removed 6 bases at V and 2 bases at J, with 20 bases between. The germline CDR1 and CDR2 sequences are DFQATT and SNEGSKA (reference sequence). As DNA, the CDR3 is TGCAGTGCCTCCATGGGGCAGCAAATCACCTACGAGCAGTACTTC. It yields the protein CSASMGQQITYEQYF.

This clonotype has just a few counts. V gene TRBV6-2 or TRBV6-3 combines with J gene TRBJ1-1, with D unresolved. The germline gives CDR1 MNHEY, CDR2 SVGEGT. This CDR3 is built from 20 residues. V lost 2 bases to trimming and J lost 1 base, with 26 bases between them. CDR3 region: CASSYALGIGSFGPNTEAFF. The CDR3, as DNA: TGTGCCAGCAGTTACGCCTTGGGTATTGGGTCTTTCGGCCCGAACACTGAAGCTTTCTTT.

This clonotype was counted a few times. CDR3 residues: CAISESKGYEQYF. The CDR3 DNA reads TGTGCCATCAGTGAGTCGAAGGGTTACGAGCAGTACTTC. The chain has TRBV10-3 and TRBJ2-7; D not certain. The CDR3 totals 13 residues. The V gene's germline CDR1 is ENHRY and CDR2 SYGVKD. Trimming cost V 0 bases and J 4 bases, with 7 bases left between them.

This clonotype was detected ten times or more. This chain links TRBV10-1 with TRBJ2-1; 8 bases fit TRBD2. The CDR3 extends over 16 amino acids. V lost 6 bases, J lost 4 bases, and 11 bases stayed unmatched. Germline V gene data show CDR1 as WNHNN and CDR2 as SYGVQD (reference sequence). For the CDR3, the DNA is TGCGCCAGCAGCCCATACTCGGCTAGCGGGTACAATGAGCAGTTCTTC. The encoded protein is CASSPYSASGYNEQFF.

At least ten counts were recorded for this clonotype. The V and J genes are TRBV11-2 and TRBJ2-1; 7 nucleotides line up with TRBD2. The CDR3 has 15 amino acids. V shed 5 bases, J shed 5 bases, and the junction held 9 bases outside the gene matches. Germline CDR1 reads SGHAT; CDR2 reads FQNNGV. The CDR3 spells CASSQGLVVDNEQFF. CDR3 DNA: TGTGCCAGCAGCCAAGGACTAGTCGTCGACAATGAGCAGTTCTTC.

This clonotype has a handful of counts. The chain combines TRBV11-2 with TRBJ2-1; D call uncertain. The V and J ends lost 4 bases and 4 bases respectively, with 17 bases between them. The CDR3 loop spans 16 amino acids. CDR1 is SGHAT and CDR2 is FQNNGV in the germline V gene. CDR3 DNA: TGTGCCAGCAGCTCTAGACTGACCGGCGTGTACAATGAGCAGTTCTTC. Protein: CASSSRLTGVYNEQFF. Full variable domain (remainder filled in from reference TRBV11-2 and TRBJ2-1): EAGVAQSPRYKIIEKRQSVAFWCNPISGHATLYWYQQILGQGPKLLIQFQNNGVVDDSQLPKDRFSAERLKGVDSTLKIQPAKLEDSAVYLCASSSRLTGVYNEQFFGPGTRLTVL.

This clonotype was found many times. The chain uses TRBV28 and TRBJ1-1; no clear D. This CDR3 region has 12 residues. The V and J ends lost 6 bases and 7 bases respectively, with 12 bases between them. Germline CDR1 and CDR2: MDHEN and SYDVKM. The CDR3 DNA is TGTGCCAGCAGGTGGGGAGAATTTGAAGCTTTCTTT. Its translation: CASRWGEFEAFF. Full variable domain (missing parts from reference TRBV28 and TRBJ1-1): DVKVTQSSRYLVKRTGEKVFLECVQDMDHENMFWYRQDPGLGLRLIYFSYDVKMKEKGDIPEGYSVSREKKERFSLILESASTNQTSMYLCASRWGEFEAFFGQGTRLTVV.

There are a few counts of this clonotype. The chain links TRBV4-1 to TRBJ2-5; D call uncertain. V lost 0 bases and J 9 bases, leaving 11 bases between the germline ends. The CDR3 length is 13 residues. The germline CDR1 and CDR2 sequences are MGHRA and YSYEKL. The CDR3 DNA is TGCGCCAGCAGCCAAGATCGTGAAGGACCCCAGTACTTC. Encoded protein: CASSQDREGPQYF.

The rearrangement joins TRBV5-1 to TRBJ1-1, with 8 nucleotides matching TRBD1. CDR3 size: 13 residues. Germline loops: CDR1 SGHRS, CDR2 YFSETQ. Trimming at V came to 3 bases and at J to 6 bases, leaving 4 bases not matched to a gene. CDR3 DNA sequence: TGCGCCAGCAGCTCTCAGGGGGCGCCTGAAGCTTTCTTT. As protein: CASSSQGAPEAFF.

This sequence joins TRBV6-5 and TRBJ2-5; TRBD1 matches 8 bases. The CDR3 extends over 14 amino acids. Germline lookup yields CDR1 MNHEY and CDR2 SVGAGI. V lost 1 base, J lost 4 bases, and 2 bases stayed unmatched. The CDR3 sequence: CASSYCGQGETQYF. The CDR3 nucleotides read TGTGCCAGCAGTTACTGTGGACAGGGAGAGACCCAGTACTTC.

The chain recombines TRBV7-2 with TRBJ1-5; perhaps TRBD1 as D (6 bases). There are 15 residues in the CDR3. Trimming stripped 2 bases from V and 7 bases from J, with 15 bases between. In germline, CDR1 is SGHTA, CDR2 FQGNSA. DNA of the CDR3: TGTGCCAGCAGCTTATTGGGCAGGGGCGGCCAGCCCCAGCATTTT. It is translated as CASSLLGRGGQPQHF.

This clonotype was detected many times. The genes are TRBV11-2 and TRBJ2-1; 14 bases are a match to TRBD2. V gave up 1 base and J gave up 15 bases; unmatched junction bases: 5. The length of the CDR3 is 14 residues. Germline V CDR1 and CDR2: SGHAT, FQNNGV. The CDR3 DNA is TGTGCCAGCAGCTTAGCCAGGACTAGCGGGAGGCGGTTCTTC. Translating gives CASSLARTSGRRFF. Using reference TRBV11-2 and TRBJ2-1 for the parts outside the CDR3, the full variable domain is EAGVAQSPRYKIIEKRQSVAFWCNPISGHATLYWYQQILGQGPKLLIQFQNNGVVDDSQLPKDRFSAERLKGVDSTLKIQPAKLEDSAVYLCASSLARTSGRRFFGPGTRLTVL.

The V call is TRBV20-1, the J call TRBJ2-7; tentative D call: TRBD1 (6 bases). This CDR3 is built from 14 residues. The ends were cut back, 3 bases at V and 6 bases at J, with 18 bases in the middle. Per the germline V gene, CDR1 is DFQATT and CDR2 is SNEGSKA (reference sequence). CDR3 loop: CSASSGGWTGEQYF. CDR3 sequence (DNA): TGCAGTGCTAGTAGTGGGGGCTGGACTGGCGAGCAGTACTTC.

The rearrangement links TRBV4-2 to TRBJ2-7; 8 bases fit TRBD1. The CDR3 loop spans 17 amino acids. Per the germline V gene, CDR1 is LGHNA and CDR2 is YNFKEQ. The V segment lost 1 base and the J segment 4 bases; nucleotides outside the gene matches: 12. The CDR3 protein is CASSQAHTGGGMYEQYF. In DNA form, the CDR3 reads TGTGCCAGCAGCCAAGCCCATACAGGGGGAGGAATGTACGAGCAGTACTTC.

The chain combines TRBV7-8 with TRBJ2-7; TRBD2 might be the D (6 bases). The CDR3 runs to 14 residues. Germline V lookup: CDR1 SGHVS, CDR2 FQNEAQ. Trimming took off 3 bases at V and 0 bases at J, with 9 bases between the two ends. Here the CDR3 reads CASSFRLVSYEQYF. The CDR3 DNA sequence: TGTGCCAGCAGCTTCAGACTAGTCTCCTACGAGCAGTACTTC.

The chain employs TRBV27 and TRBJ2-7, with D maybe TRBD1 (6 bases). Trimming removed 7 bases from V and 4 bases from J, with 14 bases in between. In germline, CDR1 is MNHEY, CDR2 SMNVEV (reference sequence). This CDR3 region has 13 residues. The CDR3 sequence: CASKDRRGYEQYF. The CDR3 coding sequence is TGTGCCAGCAAGGACAGAAGGGGATACGAGCAGTACTTC.

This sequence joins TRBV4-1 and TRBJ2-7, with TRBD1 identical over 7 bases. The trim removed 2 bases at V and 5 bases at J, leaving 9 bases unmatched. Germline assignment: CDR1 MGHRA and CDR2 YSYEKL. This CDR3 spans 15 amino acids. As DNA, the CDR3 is TGCGCCAGCAGCCAACCGTCCAACAGGGGACACGAGCAGTACTTC. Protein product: CASSQPSNRGHEQYF.

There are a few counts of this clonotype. The CDR3 DNA is TGTGCCAGCAGTCCCCATGTGACTAGCAAAGAGACCCAGTACTTC. Encoded protein: CASSPHVTSKETQYF. This sequence joins TRBV5-8 and TRBJ2-5; 7 bases map to TRBD2. The germline V gene has CDR1 SGHTS and CDR2 YDEGEE. CDR3 size: 15 residues. V trimming: 5 bases; J trimming: 3 bases; junction bases outside the gene matches: 10.

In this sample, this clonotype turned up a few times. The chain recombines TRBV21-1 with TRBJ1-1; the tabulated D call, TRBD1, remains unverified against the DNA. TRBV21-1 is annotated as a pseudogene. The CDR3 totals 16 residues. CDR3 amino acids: CASSTPGAIMNTEAFF. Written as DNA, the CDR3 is TGTGCCAGCAGCACCCCAGGGGCAATCATGAACACTGAAGCTTTCTTT.

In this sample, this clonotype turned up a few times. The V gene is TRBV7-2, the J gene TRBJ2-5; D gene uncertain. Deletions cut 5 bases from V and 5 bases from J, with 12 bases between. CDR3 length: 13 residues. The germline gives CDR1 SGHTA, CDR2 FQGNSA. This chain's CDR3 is CASSRSSVETQYF. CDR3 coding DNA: TGTGCCAGCAGCCGCAGCAGCGTTGAGACCCAGTACTTC.

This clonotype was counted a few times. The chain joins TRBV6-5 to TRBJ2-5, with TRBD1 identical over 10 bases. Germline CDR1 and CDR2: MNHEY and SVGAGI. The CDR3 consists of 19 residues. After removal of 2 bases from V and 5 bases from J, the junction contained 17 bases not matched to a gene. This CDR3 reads CASSYKLGQGKGPAETQYF. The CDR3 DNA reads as TGTGCCAGCAGTTACAAGCTGGGACAGGGGAAGGGCCCGGCGGAGACCCAGTACTTC.